These 25 T cell receptor beta chains share one sample of origin, sequenced in a study of PD-L1 blockade in urothelial cancer. Using immunoSEQ multiplex PCR, the repertoire was profiled, and TCRdb retains in-frame clones only, with some absent. The top ten hold around 1.5% of the sample, which has tens of thousands of clones, around 83% seen once. Time point described: pretreatment peripheral blood. The sequenced sample was PBMCs, obtained around atezolizumab (anti-PD-L1) treatment. The receptors here all came from a man aged 45-60 years with urothelial cancer.

The rearrangement uses TRBV9 and TRBJ2-1, with D possibly matching TRBD2 (5 bases). V lost 3 bases and J 7 bases, leaving 14 bases between the germline ends. Germline-derived CDR1 and CDR2 are SGDLS and YYNGEE. The CDR3 spans 14 residues. The CDR3 here is CASSDDPGKNEQFF. For the CDR3, the DNA is TGTGCCAGCAGCGACGACCCGGGAAAGAATGAGCAGTTCTTC. Full variable domain (missing parts from reference TRBV9 and TRBJ2-1): DSGVTQTPKHLITATGQRVTLRCSPRSGDLSVYWYQQSLDQGLQFLIQYYNGEERAKGNILERFSAQQFPDLHSELNLSSLELGDSALYFCASSDDPGKNEQFFGPGTRLTVL.

With regard to this clone: A junction end diverges from the germline sequence, so it may reflect a read error. The chain couples TRBV6-1 to TRBJ1-2; TRBD1 agrees at 12 bases. Germline values: CDR1 MNHNS, CDR2 SASEGT. The CDR3 contains 14 residues. The CDR3 DNA follows: TGCCCTCCGGGACAGGGGGCAAGCTTCTATGGCTACACCTTC. It codes for CPPGQGASFYGYTF.

The chain joins TRBV6-6 to TRBJ1-5; D possibly corresponds to TRBD1 (6 bases). Germline V gene sequence: CDR1 MNHNY, CDR2 SVGAGI (reference sequence). The CDR3 covers 16 residues. V lost 7 bases and J lost 4, with 20 bases in between. CDR3 DNA: TGTGCCAGCACCAAAATACAGGGAGAAGGGAATCAGCCCCAGCATTTT. It yields the protein CASTKIQGEGNQPQHF.

The chain couples TRBV9 to TRBJ1-3; D is unclear. The germline V gene has CDR1 SGDLS and CDR2 YYNGEE. CDR3 length: 13 residues. CDR3 bases: TGTGCTTCGAGGGCCAACTCTGGAAACACCATATATTTT. As protein: CASRANSGNTIYF. The entire variable domain, with the rest obtained from reference TRBV9 and TRBJ1-3, is as follows: DSGVTQTPKHLITATGQRVTLRCSPRSGDLSVYWYQQSLDQGLQFLIQYYNGEERAKGNILERFSAQQFPDLHSELNLSSLELGDSALYFCASRANSGNTIYFGEGSWLTVV.

The rearrangement joins TRBV6-5 to TRBJ1-3; D unclear. This CDR3 contains 13 residues. V lost 7 bases, J lost 0 bases, and 7 bases lay in between. In germline, CDR1 is MNHEY, CDR2 SVGAGI. CDR3 sequence (DNA): TGTGCCAGCAATCCCAGCTCTGGAAACACCATATATTTT. Residues: CASNPSSGNTIYF.

V and J are TRBV6-1 and TRBJ2-7; 8 bases are shared with TRBD1. V shed 5 bases and J 0 bases; nucleotides not matched to a gene: 3. Germline CDR1 is MNHNS and CDR2 is SASEGT. The CDR3 is made up of 14 amino acids. The CDR3 coding sequence is TGTGCCAGCAGTAACAGGGGGAGCTCCTACGAGCAGTACTTC. Translating it yields CASSNRGSSYEQYF.

Concerning this clone: The junction differs from germline at one of its ends, possibly a read error. The V call is TRBV7-7, the J call TRBJ2-1, with 7 bases that match TRBD1. Per the germline V gene, CDR1 is SSHAT and CDR2 is FNYEAQ (reference sequence). CDR3 length: 15 residues. The CDR3 nucleotides read TGTGCTAGCAGCCGGGACAGCAGCTCCTACAATGAGCAGTTCTTC. Translated, it gives CASSRDSSSYNEQFF.

The V gene is TRBV9, the J gene TRBJ1-2; the D is unclear. With 0 bases removed from V and 2 bases from J, the gap between germline ends came to 5 bases. This CDR3 has 13 amino acids. The germline V gene encodes CDR1 SGDLS and CDR2 YYNGEE. CDR3 residues: CASSVGENYGYTF. CDR3 bases: TGTGCCAGCAGCGTAGGAGAAAACTATGGCTACACCTTC.

The chain has TRBV5-4 and TRBJ2-7, with 7 bases identical to TRBD1. V was pared by 4 bases and J by 3 bases, with 10 bases of the junction left unmatched. The CDR3 consists of 15 residues. Germline V CDR1 and CDR2: SGHNT, YYREEE (reference sequence). CDR3 protein: CASSIGTVNNYEQYF. The CDR3 coding sequence is TGTGCCAGCAGCATAGGGACAGTAAACAACTACGAGCAGTACTTC.

This chain joins TRBV12-5 and TRBJ2-1; 9 bases agree with TRBD1. Germline-derived CDR1 and CDR2 are LGHNT and FRNRAP. With V trimmed by 5 bases and J by 7 bases, 9 bases remained unmatched. This CDR3 has 15 amino acids. CDR3 in amino acids: CASGQATGQGNEQFF. The DNA of the CDR3 is TGTGCTAGTGGTCAGGCTACGGGACAGGGAAATGAGCAGTTCTTC.

The gene calls are TRBV18 and TRBJ2-2; 7 bases fit TRBD1. Germline-derived CDR1 and CDR2 are KGHSH and LQKENI. This CDR3 region has 15 residues. Trimming removed 6 bases from V and 15 bases from J; junction bases left unmatched: 19. The CDR3 loop is CASSAQGTTPGSLFF. CDR3 DNA: TGTGCCAGCTCTGCACAGGGGACAACACCGGGGAGCTTGTTTTTT.

The table lists this clone with a few counts. The V gene is TRBV12-5, the J gene TRBJ2-7; 10 bases match TRBD1. CDR1 LGHNT and CDR2 FRNRAP come from the germline V gene. V was clipped by 1 base and J by 3 bases; unmatched bases: 0. There are 14 residues in the CDR3. For the CDR3, the DNA is TGTGCTAGTGGTTTGGGGGACAGGGGCTACGAGCAGTACGTC. Encoded protein: CASGLGDRGYEQYV.

This clone has a handful of counts. The chain couples TRBV7-2 to TRBJ1-2; 8 bases fit TRBD1. V trimming: 1 base; J trimming: 2 bases; junction bases outside the gene matches: 6. CDR3 length equals 16 residues. In germline, CDR1 is SGHTA, CDR2 FQGNSA. The CDR3 region is CASSLGARQGNYGYTF. DNA for the CDR3: TGTGCCAGCAGCTTAGGGGCCCGACAGGGGAACTATGGCTACACCTTC.

V and J are TRBV5-1 and TRBJ2-7, with a tentative D call TRBD1 (5 bases). Per the germline V gene, CDR1 is SGHRS and CDR2 is YFSETQ. The CDR3 is 15 amino acids. Trimming pared 5 bases from V and 0 bases from J, leaving 15 bases between. This CDR3 is CASSPGPSNSYEQYF. CDR3 in DNA: TGCGCCAGCAGTCCAGGGCCCTCTAACTCCTACGAGCAGTACTTC.

This chain links TRBV30 with TRBJ2-1; 11 positions match TRBD2. From germline, CDR1 is GTSNPN and CDR2 SVGIG (reference sequence). V was clipped by 3 bases and J by 3 bases; unmatched bases: 4. This CDR3 is 15 amino acids long. CDR3 loop: CAWSSGTSGYNEQFF. CDR3 bases: TGTGCCTGGAGCTCCGGGACTAGCGGCTACAATGAGCAGTTCTTC.

The chain recombines TRBV6-6 with TRBJ1-2, with D unresolved. The CDR3 has 12 amino acids. Trimming took off 7 bases at V and 5 bases at J, with 11 bases between the two ends. CDR1 MNHNY and CDR2 SVGAGI come from the germline V gene (reference sequence). CDR3 DNA sequence: TGTGCCAGCATTTCCGACTCGTATGGCTACACCTTC. As protein: CASISDSYGYTF.

This chain links TRBV9 with TRBJ2-3, with TRBD2 matching 11 bases. CDR1 is SGDLS and CDR2 is YYNGEE in the germline V gene. V shed 3 bases, J shed 4 bases, and the junction held 10 bases outside the gene matches. CDR3 length equals 17 residues. The CDR3 loop is CASSGGLAGRRADTQYF. Written as DNA, the CDR3 is TGTGCCAGCAGCGGAGGACTAGCGGGTCGGCGGGCAGATACGCAGTATTTT.

The CDR3 reads CASSSVPGNTEAFF. The CDR3 DNA is TGTGCCAGCAGTTCAGTCCCGGGGAACACTGAAGCTTTCTTT. This chain links TRBV7-9 with TRBJ1-1; D not certain. CDR1 and CDR2 (germline): SEHNR, FQNEAQ (reference sequence). This CDR3 contains 14 residues. Between the trimmed V and J ends, which lost 6 bases and 1 base, there was a span of 12 bases.

This clone was observed a few times. V and J are TRBV5-5 and TRBJ2-7; the D gene is possibly TRBD1 (6 bases). From germline, CDR1 is SGHKS and CDR2 YYEKEE (reference sequence). V lost 0 bases, J lost 5 bases, and 9 bases lay in between. CDR3 length: 13 residues. For the CDR3, the DNA is TGTGCCAGCAGCTTGGCCACAGGGAACGAGCAGTACTTC. Protein product: CASSLATGNEQYF.

The CDR3 is CASSLVGPSEAFF. In DNA, the CDR3 is TGTGCCAGCAGCTTAGTGGGGCCTTCTGAAGCTTTCTTT. V usage is TRBV7-8 and J usage is TRBJ1-1, with D perhaps matching TRBD1 (5 bases). V was clipped by 1 base and J by 6 bases, with 9 bases between them. Germline assignment: CDR1 SGHVS and CDR2 FQNEAQ. This CDR3 contains 13 residues.

This clone has just a few counts. For the CDR3, the DNA is TGTGCCAGCAGTGGCCCCCGACGATTGGGGCTGGACTACGAGCAGTACGTC. It codes for CASSGPRRLGLDYEQYV. The chain recombines TRBV6-1 with TRBJ2-7, with D tentatively TRBD1 (5 bases). The V gene lost 4 bases and the J gene lost 3 bases, with 22 bases spanning the gap. Germline values: CDR1 MNHNS, CDR2 SASEGT. The CDR3 covers 17 residues.

This clone has just one count. The chain joins TRBV9 to TRBJ2-7; 8 positions match TRBD1. The CDR3 totals 15 residues. Germline CDR1 reads SGDLS; CDR2 reads YYNGEE. V dropped 3 bases and J dropped 2; count of bases not matched to a gene: 7. CDR3 protein: CASSAGGEVAYEQYF. DNA for the CDR3: TGTGCCAGCAGCGCAGGGGGCGAAGTAGCCTACGAGCAGTACTTC.

The V gene is TRBV18, the J gene TRBJ2-1, with 7 positions matching TRBD2. Per the germline V gene, CDR1 is KGHSH and CDR2 is LQKENI. V trimming: 3 bases; J trimming: 8 bases; junction bases outside the gene matches: 7. The CDR3 consists of 14 residues. This CDR3 reads CASSPNERDYEQFF. The DNA of the CDR3 is TGTGCCAGCTCACCCAACGAGCGGGACTATGAGCAGTTCTTC. Based on the CDR3 plus reference TRBV18 and TRBJ2-1, the full variable domain is NAGVMQNPRHLVRRRGQEARLRCSPMKGHSHVYWYRQLPEEGLKFMVYLQKENIIDESGMPKERFSAEFPKEGPSILRIQQVVRGDSAAYFCASSPNERDYEQFFGPGTRLTVL.

The chain couples TRBV19 to TRBJ2-1; tentatively, D is TRBD2 (6 bases). Looked up from germline, CDR1 is LNHDA and CDR2 is SQIVND (reference sequence). Trimming took 7 bases from V and 5 from J, leaving 21 bases between them. CDR3 length equals 16 residues. CDR3 nucleotide sequence: TGTGCCAGTACCGGGGCGGGCGGGGCAGGAAACAATGAGCAGTTCTTC. Encoded protein: CASTGAGGAGNNEQFF.

This clone was counted once. V and J are TRBV11-2 and TRBJ2-7; unclear D gene. Looked up from germline, CDR1 is SGHAT and CDR2 is FQNNGV. CDR3 size: 15 residues. V lost 0 bases to trimming and J lost 3 bases, with 12 bases between them. CDR3 loop: CASSLDRSRLYEQYV. In DNA, the CDR3 is TGTGCCAGCAGCTTAGATCGCAGCAGACTCTACGAGCAGTACGTC.